These T cell receptor beta chains were read from a single sample in a study of T cell repertoires in cytomegalovirus infection. TCRdb re-derived calls from the reads in MiXCR, one entry per CDR3 protein. Among under 130,000 distinct CDR3 sequences listed, about 40% were seen once. Their cognate antigens are unknown. The sequencing here drew on CD8+ T cells from cultured PBMCs, taken from culture after CMV antigen stimulation. All receptors come from a human donor in good health (CMV status not recorded). Some clones in this sample may be carry-over from other donors' samples. The CDR3 runs from the conserved cysteine through the conserved F or W. A D gene is named only where the DNA matches it firmly. Clone size is stated in some rows and not others, as once, few, many or a class when expanded.

J gene,V gene,D gene,clone size,CDR3 protein,CDR3 DNA
TRBJ1-4,TRBV7-9,.,.,CASSNGPAINEKLFF,TGTGCCAGCAGCAACGGACCGGCAATTAATGAAAAACTGTTTTTT
TRBJ2-3,TRBV6-1,TRBD1,many,CASSSLTGAQSRRGTDTQYF,TGTGCCAGCAGTTCCCTGACAGGGGCGCAGTCAAGGAGGGGCACAGATACGCAGTATTTT
TRBJ2-1,TRBV7-2,.,few,CASSLARTGEQFF,TGTGCCAGCAGCTTAGCCCGGACTGGCGAGCAGTTCTTC
TRBJ2-1,TRBV7-8,TRBD2,few,CASSLTSGAVLFF,TGTGCCAGCAGCTTGACTAGCGGGGCTGTACTGTTCTTC
TRBJ1-6,TRBV20-1,.,.,CSARPGNNSPLHF,TGCAGTGCTAGGCCAGGGAATAATTCACCCCTCCACTTT
TRBJ2-3,TRBV11-1,.,.,CASSSRQATTDTQYF,TGTGCCAGCAGCTCCCGACAGGCGACCACAGATACGCAGTATTTT
TRBJ2-3,TRBV7-6,TRBD2,.,CASSLGEGSTDTQYF,TGTGCCAGCAGCTTAGGGGAGGGGAGCACAGATACGCAGTATTTT
TRBJ1-1,TRBV4-1,.,.,CASSQEPTGVTEAFF,TGCGCCAGCAGCCAAGAGCCGACAGGTGTTACTGAAGCTTTCTTT
TRBJ1-3,TRBV4-1,.,.,CASSQLGISGNTIYF,TGCGCCAGCAGCCAACTAGGGATCTCTGGAAACACCATATATTTT
TRBJ2-2,TRBV19,.,few,CASSLLRGGRGTGELFF,TGTGCCAGTAGTCTCCTAAGGGGGGGACGGGGCACCGGGGAGCTGTTTTTT
TRBJ1-1,TRBV19,TRBD1,few,CASRGLMDTEAFF,TGTGCCTCGAGGGGGCTCATGGACACTGAAGCTTTCTTT
TRBJ2-7,TRBV11-1,.,few,CASSLARGTYEQYF,TGTGCCAGCAGCTTAGCGAGGGGCACCTACGAGCAGTACTTC
TRBJ1-2,TRBV6-1,.,.,CASSYADSGYGYTF,TGTGCCAGCAGTTACGCGGACAGCGGCTATGGCTACACCTTC
TRBJ2-7,TRBV10-3,.,.,CAISDFQKLSYEQYF,TGTGCCATCAGTGACTTTCAGAAATTGTCCTACGAGCAGTACTTC
TRBJ2-3,TRBV27,.,few,CASRDLNTDTQYF,TGTGCCAGCCGGGACTTAAACACAGATACGCAGTATTTT
TRBJ2-3,TRBV28,TRBD1,few,CASSGRDRGLRISTDTQYF,TGTGCCAGCAGTGGCCGGGACAGGGGGCTCCGAATAAGCACAGATACGCAGTATTTT
TRBJ2-4,TRBV28,.,.,CASTGAGAPLAKNIQYF,TGTGCCAGCACGGGGGCGGGGGCCCCACTAGCCAAAAACATTCAGTACTTC
TRBJ1-1,TRBV11-3,.,few,CASSLRENTEAFF,TGTGCCAGCAGCTTAAGAGAGAACACTGAAGCTTTCTTT
TRBJ2-2,TRBV11-1,TRBD2,.,CASSFPLLAANTGELFF,TGTGCCAGCAGCTTTCCCCTCCTAGCGGCTAACACCGGGGAGCTGTTTTTT
TRBJ1-6,TRBV12-5,.,once,CASGHPGGNSPLHF,TGTGCTAGTGGACATCCGGGAGGTAATTCACCCCTCCACTTT
TRBJ2-7,TRBV6-6,TRBD2,.,CASSRYSGGIYEQYF,TGTGCCAGCAGTAGATATAGCGGGGGGATTTACGAGCAGTACTTC
TRBJ2-7,TRBV4-1,.,few,CASSQSRTYEQYF,TGCGCCAGCAGCCAGAGCAGGACCTACGAGCAGTACTTC
TRBJ1-1,TRBV29-1,.,.,CSVERGLNTEAFF,TGCAGCGTTGAAAGGGGCCTGAACACTGAAGCTTTCTTT
TRBJ2-3,TRBV7-8,.,few,CASSSVLDTQYF,TGTGCCAGCAGCTCGGTTTTGGATACGCAGTATTTT
TRBJ2-7,TRBV27,.,.,CASSLSLGLRYEQYF,TGTGCCAGCAGTTTATCGCTCGGACTACGCTACGAGCAGTACTTC
TRBJ1-4,TRBV12-5,.,many,CASGQTSTNEKLFF,TGTGCTAGTGGACAGACCTCAACTAATGAAAAACTGTTTTTT
TRBJ2-1,TRBV27,TRBD1,.,CASSLNFGDRVDNEQFF,TGTGCCAGCAGTTTAAATTTTGGGGACAGGGTGGACAATGAGCAGTTCTTC
TRBJ2-2,TRBV14,.,few,CASSHWVTGELFF,TGTGCCAGCAGCCATTGGGTAACCGGGGAGCTGTTTTTT
TRBJ1-2,TRBV2,TRBD1,.,CASSDLPGQGYGYTF,TGTGCCAGCAGTGACCTCCCGGGACAGGGCTATGGCTACACCTTC
TRBJ1-1,TRBV6-2/TRBV6-3,.,.,CASSSITANTEAFF,TGTGCCAGCAGTTCGATAACAGCGAACACTGAAGCTTTCTTT
TRBJ1-1,TRBV5-1,.,.,CASSLVPRGTEAFF,TGCGCCAGCAGCTTGGTTCCCCGGGGCACTGAAGCTTTCTTT
TRBJ2-1,TRBV11-3,.,few,CASSLGDLKANEQFF,TGTGCCAGCAGCTTAGGGGACCTAAAGGCCAATGAGCAGTTCTTC
TRBJ1-1,TRBV27,TRBD1,few,CASSLDRDDTEAFF,TGTGCCAGCAGTTTAGACAGGGACGACACTGAAGCTTTCTTT
TRBJ1-1,TRBV28,.,few,CASSPLRFIGNTEAFF,TGTGCCAGCAGTCCCTTGCGTTTCATCGGGAACACTGAAGCTTTCTTT
TRBJ2-1,TRBV12-3/TRBV12-4,.,.,CASSEEYNEQFF,TGTGCCAGCAGTGAAGAGTACAATGAGCAGTTCTTC
TRBJ1-5,TRBV12-3/TRBV12-4,.,.,CASSFLPGGNQPQHF,TGTGCCAGCAGCTTCCTCCCCGGCGGCAATCAGCCCCAGCATTTT
TRBJ1-1,TRBV12-3/TRBV12-4,TRBD1,.,CASSHGTVNTEAFF,TGTGCCAGCAGCCACGGGACAGTGAACACTGAAGCTTTCTTT
TRBJ2-7,TRBV29-1,.,.,CSGGTSWEQYF,TGCAGCGGGGGGACTTCGTGGGAGCAGTACTTC
TRBJ2-7,TRBV4-2,.,.,CASSQDWRGSSYEQYF,TGTGCCAGCAGCCAGGATTGGCGGGGTAGCTCCTACGAGCAGTACTTC
TRBJ2-7,TRBV19,.,few,CASSPLATVTYEQYF,TGTGCCAGTAGCCCCCTTGCCACGGTAACCTACGAGCAGTACTTC
TRBJ2-7,TRBV28,TRBD1,.,CASSYGQGAYEQYF,TGTGCCAGCAGTTATGGACAGGGTGCCTACGAGCAGTACTTC
TRBJ1-1,TRBV28,.,few,CGSSLPEGTDTEAFF,TGCGGCAGCAGTTTACCGGAAGGAACGGACACTGAAGCTTTCTTT
TRBJ2-4,TRBV11-1,.,few,CASRFGRGLAKNIQYF,TGTGCCAGCAGATTTGGGCGGGGACTAGCCAAAAACATTCAGTACTTC
TRBJ1-1,TRBV20-1,.,.,CSARLPGENTEAFF,TGCAGTGCTAGGCTTCCAGGGGAGAACACTGAAGCTTTCTTT